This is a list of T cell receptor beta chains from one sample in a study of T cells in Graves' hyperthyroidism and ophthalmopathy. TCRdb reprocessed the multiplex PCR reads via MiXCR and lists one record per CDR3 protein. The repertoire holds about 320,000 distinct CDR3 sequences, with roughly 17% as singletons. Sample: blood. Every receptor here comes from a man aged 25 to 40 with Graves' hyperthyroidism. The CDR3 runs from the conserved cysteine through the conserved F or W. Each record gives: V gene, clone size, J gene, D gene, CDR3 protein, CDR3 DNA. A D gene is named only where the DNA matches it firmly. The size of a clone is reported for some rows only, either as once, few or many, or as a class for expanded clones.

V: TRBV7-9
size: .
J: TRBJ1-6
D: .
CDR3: CASSPSNVSPLHF
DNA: TGTGCCAGCAGCCCATCTAACGTTTCACCCCTCCACTTT

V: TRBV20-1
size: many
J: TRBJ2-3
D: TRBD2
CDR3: CSASDPSSGKTDTQYF
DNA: TGCAGTGCTAGTGATCCCTCTAGCGGGAAGACAGATACGCAGTATTTT

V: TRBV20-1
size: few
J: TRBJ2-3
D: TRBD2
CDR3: CSAVRLAGGSSTDTQYF
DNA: TGCAGTGCCGTGAGACTAGCGGGAGGGTCTAGCACAGATACGCAGTATTTT

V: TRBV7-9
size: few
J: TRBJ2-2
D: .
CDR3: CASTLLNGARAGELFF
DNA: TGTGCCAGCACCCTTCTTAATGGGGCTCGGGCCGGGGAGCTGTTTTTT

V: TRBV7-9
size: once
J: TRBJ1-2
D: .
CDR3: CASNLPYYGYTF
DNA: TGTGCCAGCAACTTACCTTATTATGGCTACACCTTC

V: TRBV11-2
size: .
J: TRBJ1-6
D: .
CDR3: CASSFQEDSPLHF
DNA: TGTGCCAGCAGCTTTCAGGAGGATTCACCCCTCCACTTT

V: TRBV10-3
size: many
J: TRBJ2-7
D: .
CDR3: CAISFRLDHEQYF
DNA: TGTGCCATCAGTTTCCGACTAGACCACGAGCAGTACTTC

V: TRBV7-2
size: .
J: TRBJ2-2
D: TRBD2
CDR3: CASSSAGLAGAGGELFF
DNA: TGTGCCAGCAGCTCCGCGGGACTAGCGGGAGCAGGCGGGGAGCTGTTTTTT

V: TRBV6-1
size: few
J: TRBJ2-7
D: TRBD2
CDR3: CASSEVFSAGVYEQYF
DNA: TGTGCCAGCAGCGAAGTCTTCAGTGCGGGAGTCTACGAGCAGTACTTC

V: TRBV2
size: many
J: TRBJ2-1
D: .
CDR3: CASSGDRDNEQFF
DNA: TGTGCCAGCAGTGGGGACCGAGACAATGAGCAGTTCTTC

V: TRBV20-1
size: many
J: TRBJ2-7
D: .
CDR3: CSAREVASYEQYF
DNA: TGCAGTGCTAGAGAGGTCGCTTCCTACGAGCAGTACTTC

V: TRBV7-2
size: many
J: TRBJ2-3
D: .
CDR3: CASSLGTDTQYF
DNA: TGTGCCAGCAGTTTGGGCACAGATACGCAGTATTTT

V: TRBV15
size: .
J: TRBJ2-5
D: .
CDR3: CATSRDIAETQYF
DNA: TGTGCCACCAGCAGAGATATAGCGGAGACCCAGTACTTC

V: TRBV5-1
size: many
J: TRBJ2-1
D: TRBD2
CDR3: CASSYDRFSGRSYNEQFF
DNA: TGCGCCAGCAGCTATGACCGATTTAGCGGGAGATCCTACAATGAGCAGTTCTTC

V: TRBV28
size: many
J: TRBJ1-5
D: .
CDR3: CASRAYTGTQPQHF
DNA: TGTGCCAGCAGAGCCTACACAGGGACTCAGCCCCAGCATTTT

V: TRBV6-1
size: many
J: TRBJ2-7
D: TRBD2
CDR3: CASSVTSGYSYEQYF
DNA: TGTGCCAGCAGTGTCACTAGCGGGTACTCCTACGAGCAGTACTTC

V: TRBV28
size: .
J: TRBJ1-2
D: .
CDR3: CASSWGGNYGYTF
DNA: TGTGCCAGCAGTTGGGGAGGTAACTATGGCTACACCTTC

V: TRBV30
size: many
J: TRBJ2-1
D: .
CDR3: CAINRGTYNEQFF
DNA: TGTGCCATAAATCGGGGAACATACAATGAGCAGTTCTTC

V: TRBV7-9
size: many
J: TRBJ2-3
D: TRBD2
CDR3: CASSFSLLAGADTQYF
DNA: TGTGCCAGCAGCTTTTCTTTGCTAGCGGGAGCGGATACGCAGTATTTT

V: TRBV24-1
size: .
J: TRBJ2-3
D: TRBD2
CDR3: CAASDTLWRAERESGTDTQYF
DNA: TGTGCCGCCAGTGATACCCTGTGGAGGGCGGAGCGGGAGAGTGGCACAGATACGCAGTATTTT

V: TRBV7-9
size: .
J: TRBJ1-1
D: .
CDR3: CASSLWAGEGEAFF
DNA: TGTGCCAGCAGCTTATGGGCGGGCGAGGGTGAAGCTTTCTTT

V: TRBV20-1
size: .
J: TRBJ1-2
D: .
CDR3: CSASRARQTNYGYTF
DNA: TGCAGTGCTAGTCGGGCGAGGCAGACTAACTATGGCTACACCTTC

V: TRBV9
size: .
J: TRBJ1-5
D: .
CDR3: CASSESPSNQPQHF
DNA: TGTGCCAGCAGTGAGTCCCCTAGCAATCAGCCCCAGCATTTT

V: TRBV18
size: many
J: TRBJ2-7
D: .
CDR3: CASSPGGHEQYF
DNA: TGTGCCAGCAGTCCTGGAGGGCACGAGCAGTACTTC

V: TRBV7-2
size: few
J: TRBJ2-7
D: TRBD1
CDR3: CASSDTGVYEQYF
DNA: TGTGCCAGCAGCGACACAGGGGTCTACGAGCAGTACTTC

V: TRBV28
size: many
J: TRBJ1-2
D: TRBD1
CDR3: CASRSGGEKKGGYTF
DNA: TGTGCCAGCAGATCAGGGGGGGAAAAAAAGGGTGGCTACACCTTC

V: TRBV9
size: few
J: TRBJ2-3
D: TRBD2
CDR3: CASSSGTSGSEVTDTQYF
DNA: TGTGCCAGCAGTTCGGGGACTAGCGGGAGTGAAGTAACAGATACGCAGTATTTT

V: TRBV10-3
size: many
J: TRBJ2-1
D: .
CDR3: CAISEGGHEQFF
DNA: TGTGCCATCAGTGAGGGGGGACATGAGCAGTTCTTC

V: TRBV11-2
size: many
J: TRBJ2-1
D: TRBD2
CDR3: CASSTNRGSNEQFF
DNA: TGTGCCAGCAGCACGAACCGCGGGAGCAATGAGCAGTTCTTC

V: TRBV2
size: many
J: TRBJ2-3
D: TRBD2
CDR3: CASKLAGGPADTQYF
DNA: TGTGCCAGCAAACTAGCGGGAGGGCCGGCAGATACGCAGTATTTT

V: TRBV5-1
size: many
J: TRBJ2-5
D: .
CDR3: CASSQGNAQYF
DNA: TGCGCCAGCAGCCAGGGGAATGCCCAGTACTTC

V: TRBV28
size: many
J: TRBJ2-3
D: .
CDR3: CASSLFGTEPFPQYF
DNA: TGTGCCAGCAGTTTATTTGGGACGGAGCCCTTCCCGCAGTATTTT

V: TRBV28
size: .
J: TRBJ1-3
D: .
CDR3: CASNPFKGSGNTIYF
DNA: TGTGCCAGCAATCCCTTCAAAGGGAGCGGAAACACCATATATTTT

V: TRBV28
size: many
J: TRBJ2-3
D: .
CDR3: CASSRGADTQYF
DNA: TGTGCCAGCAGTCGAGGGGCAGATACGCAGTATTTT

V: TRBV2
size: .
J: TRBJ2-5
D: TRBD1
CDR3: CASSTYRGQGETQYF
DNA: TGTGCCAGCAGTACTTACAGGGGGCAGGGAGAGACCCAGTACTTC

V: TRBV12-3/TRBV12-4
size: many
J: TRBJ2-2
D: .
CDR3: CASRDLTRGNTGELFF
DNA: TGTGCCAGCAGGGACCTGACTAGGGGGAACACCGGGGAGCTGTTTTTT

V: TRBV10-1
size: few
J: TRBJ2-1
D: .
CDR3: CALGPGGKINEQFF
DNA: TGCGCCTTAGGGCCCGGTGGAAAAATCAATGAGCAGTTCTTC

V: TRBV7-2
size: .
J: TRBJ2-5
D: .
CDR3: CASHDSRETQYF
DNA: TGTGCCAGTCATGATTCCAGGGAGACCCAGTACTTC

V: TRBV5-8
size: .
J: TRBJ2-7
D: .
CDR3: CASSLGGGQYEQYF
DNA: TGTGCCAGCAGCTTGGGAGGAGGGCAATACGAGCAGTACTTC

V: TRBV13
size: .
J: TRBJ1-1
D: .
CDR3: CASSPRQAGNTEAFF
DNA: TGTGCCAGCAGCCCCAGACAGGCCGGGAACACTGAAGCTTTCTTT

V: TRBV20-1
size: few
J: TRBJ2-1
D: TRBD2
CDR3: CSAFGKQETSDYNEQFF
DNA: TGCAGTGCCTTTGGCAAGCAGGAGACTAGCGACTACAATGAGCAGTTCTTC

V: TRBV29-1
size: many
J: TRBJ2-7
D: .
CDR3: CSARRQAPSYEQYF
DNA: TGCAGCGCCCGTAGACAGGCTCCTTCCTACGAGCAGTACTTC

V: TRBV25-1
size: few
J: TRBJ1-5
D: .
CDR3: CASSSSTGPTAQHF
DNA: TGTGCCAGCAGTTCAAGTACCGGGCCGACGGCCCAGCATTTT

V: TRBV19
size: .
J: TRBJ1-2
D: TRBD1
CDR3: CASNRDRNYGYTF
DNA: TGTGCCAGTAACCGGGACAGGAACTATGGCTACACCTTC

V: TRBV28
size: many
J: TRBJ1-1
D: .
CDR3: CASTHWGGPLNTEAFF
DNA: TGTGCCAGCACCCATTGGGGCGGGCCTTTGAACACTGAAGCTTTCTTT

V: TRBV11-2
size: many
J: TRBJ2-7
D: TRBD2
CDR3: CASSLTSGTEQYF
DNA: TGTGCCAGCAGCTTAACTAGCGGGACCGAGCAGTACTTC

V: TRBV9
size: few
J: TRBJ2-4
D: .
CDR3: CASGGGRSDIQYF
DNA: TGTGCCAGCGGTGGAGGACGGTCCGACATTCAGTACTTC

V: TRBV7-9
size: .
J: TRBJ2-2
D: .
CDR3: CASSLALRGTPPRELFF
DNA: TGTGCCAGCAGCTTAGCGCTAAGAGGGACTCCCCCCAGGGAGCTGTTTTTT

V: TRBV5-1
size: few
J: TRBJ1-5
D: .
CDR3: CASTPGGDSNQPQHF
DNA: TGCGCCAGCACTCCAGGCGGGGATAGCAATCAGCCCCAGCATTTT

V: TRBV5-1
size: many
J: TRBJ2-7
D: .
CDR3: CASSLYGDYEQYF
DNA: TGCGCCAGCAGCTTGTATGGGGACTACGAGCAGTACTTC

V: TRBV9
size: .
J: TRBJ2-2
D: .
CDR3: CASSVGREAGELFF
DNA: TGTGCCAGCAGCGTAGGCAGGGAGGCCGGGGAGCTGTTTTTT

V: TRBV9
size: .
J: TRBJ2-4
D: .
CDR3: CASSVGVGGAKNIQYF
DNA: TGTGCCAGCAGCGTAGGAGTTGGGGGGGCCAAAAACATTCAGTACTTC